The 17 T cell receptor beta chains reported below all come from one sample, sequenced in a study of T cells in tumors and immune-related adverse events. TCRdb's table, derived via immunoSEQ multiplex PCR, lists solely in-frame clones and lacks some. The table has approximately 8,100 clones, roughly 94% seen once; the top ten hold 2% to 2.5%. The starting material was lymph node tissue, obtained from a patient treated with anti-PD-1 therapy. Receptors were obtained from a female donor with metastatic renal cell carcinoma.

The chain combines TRBV5-1 with TRBJ2-7; D is possibly TRBD2 (6 bases). Trimming pared 4 bases from V and 5 bases from J, leaving 10 bases between. This CDR3 has 12 amino acids. CDR1 is SGHRS and CDR2 is YFSETQ in the germline V gene. The DNA of the CDR3 is TGCGCCAGCAGCCGGCCGGGGGACGAGCAGTACTTC. Its translation is CASSRPGDEQYF.

The V gene is TRBV10-3, the J gene TRBJ1-1, with 7 positions matching TRBD1. CDR3 size: 14 residues. Per the germline V gene, CDR1 is ENHRY and CDR2 is SYGVKD. V dropped 5 bases and J dropped 1; count of bases not matched to a gene: 4. Here the CDR3 reads CAISTRTGNTEAFF. The DNA for the CDR3 is TGTGCCATCAGTACCCGGACAGGGAACACTGAAGCTTTCTTT.

J is TRBJ2-7 and V is TRBV12-5; 9 positions match TRBD1. Germline values: CDR1 LGHNT, CDR2 FRNRAP. This CDR3 has 15 amino acids. With 5 bases clipped from V and 2 bases from J, the junction kept 7 bases outside the gene matches. The CDR3 DNA reads as TGTGCTAGTGGTACGGACAGGGGCTCTACCTACGAGCAGTACTTC. This codes for CASGTDRGSTYEQYF.

This chain links TRBV15 with TRBJ2-3; D gene ambiguous. The CDR3 has 13 residues. Germline CDR1 reads LNHNV; CDR2 reads YYDKDF (reference sequence). Trimming took 0 bases from V and 6 from J, leaving 7 bases between them. The CDR3 sequence: CATSRDWADTQYF. CDR3 DNA sequence: TGTGCCACCAGCAGAGACTGGGCCGATACGCAGTATTTT.

This CDR3 is CASSLGQYNYGYTF. CDR3 bases: TGTGCCAGCAGCTTAGGACAGTATAACTATGGCTACACCTTC. This rearrangement joins TRBV7-9 to TRBJ1-2, with a possible D match to TRBD1 (5 bases). Germline V gene data show CDR1 as SEHNR and CDR2 as FQNEAQ (reference sequence). V lost 1 base to trimming and J lost 1 base, with 7 bases between them. The CDR3 covers 14 residues.

The chain uses TRBV5-1 and TRBJ1-5; 9 nucleotides align to TRBD1. The V segment lost 4 bases and the J segment 4 bases; nucleotides outside the gene matches: 9. The CDR3 consists of 16 residues. The germline CDR1 and CDR2 sequences are SGHRS and YFSETQ. The CDR3 loop reads CASSLGDRARNQPQHF. In DNA, the CDR3 is TGCGCCAGCAGCCTAGGGGACAGGGCGCGGAATCAGCCCCAGCATTTT.

CDR3 residues: CASSPGLEVTAGYTF. In DNA form, the CDR3 reads TGTGCCAGCTCACCAGGATTAGAGGTGACTGCTGGCTACACCTTC. The V gene is TRBV18, the J gene TRBJ1-2, with unresolved D. Germline V gene data show CDR1 as KGHSH and CDR2 as LQKENI. The V and J ends lost 2 bases and 7 bases respectively, with 17 bases between them. The CDR3 is made up of 15 amino acids. The complete variable domain, with remaining parts taken from reference TRBV18 and TRBJ1-2, reads NAGVMQNPRHLVRRRGQEARLRCSPMKGHSHVYWYRQLPEEGLKFMVYLQKENIIDESGMPKERFSAEFPKEGPSILRIQQVVRGDSAAYFCASSPGLEVTAGYTFGSGTRLTVV.

J is TRBJ2-7 and V is TRBV27; D is uncertain. Trimming cost V 6 bases and J 2 bases, with 11 bases left between them. Germline V CDR1 and CDR2: MNHEY, SMNVEV (reference sequence). The CDR3 runs 13 residues. The CDR3 DNA is TGTGCCAGCAGAGGCCAAAACACCTACGAGCAGTACTTC. It yields the protein CASRGQNTYEQYF.

The V and J genes are TRBV14 and TRBJ2-5, with 7 nucleotides matching TRBD1. This CDR3 region has 18 residues. V gave up 3 bases and J gave up 4 bases; unmatched junction bases: 17. From germline, CDR1 is SGHDN and CDR2 FVKESK. Here the CDR3 reads CASSHHPFGQAGLETQYF. In nucleotides, the CDR3 is TGTGCCAGCAGCCATCACCCTTTTGGACAGGCAGGGTTAGAGACCCAGTACTTC.

The genes are TRBV27 and TRBJ2-1, with D maybe TRBD2 (5 bases). V lost 3 bases, J lost 2 bases, and 17 bases lay in between. Germline V gives CDR1 MNHEY, CDR2 SMNVEV (reference sequence). This CDR3 has 17 residues. The CDR3 loop reads CASSFVPPGSAYNEQFF. The CDR3 DNA is TGTGCCAGCAGTTTTGTCCCCCCGGGGTCGGCCTACAATGAGCAGTTCTTC.

The V gene is TRBV7-9, the J gene TRBJ2-3; TRBD2 aligns across 8 bases. This CDR3 comprises 16 residues. Looked up from germline, CDR1 is SEHNR and CDR2 is FQNEAQ (reference sequence). With 0 bases clipped from V and 2 bases from J, the junction kept 4 bases outside the gene matches. The CDR3 here is CASSLALAAITDTQYF. The DNA for the CDR3 is TGTGCCAGCAGCTTAGCACTAGCGGCCATCACAGATACGCAGTATTTT.

V and J are TRBV7-6 and TRBJ2-2; no clear D gene. Germline V gene sequence: CDR1 SGHVS, CDR2 FNYEAQ. Trimming pared 2 bases from V and 3 bases from J, leaving 10 bases between. The CDR3 extends over 15 amino acids. DNA of the CDR3: TGTGCCAGCAGCTTATCGGACGGGTACACCGGGGAGCTGTTTTTT. This codes for CASSLSDGYTGELFF.

In its sample, this clone was seen once. The chain couples TRBV19 to TRBJ2-7, with TRBD2 identical over 7 bases. This CDR3 is built from 14 residues. In germline, CDR1 is LNHDA, CDR2 SQIVND (reference sequence). Trimming removed 5 bases from V and 5 bases from J; junction bases left unmatched: 9. The CDR3 DNA follows: TGTGCCAGTAGTCCCTTGGGAGGGCCCAACGAGCAGTACTTC. Protein: CASSPLGGPNEQYF. Filled out from reference TRBV19 and TRBJ2-7, the complete variable domain reads DGGITQSPKYLFRKEGQNVTLSCEQNLNHDAMYWYRQDPGQGLRLIYYSQIVNDFQKGDIAEGYSVSREKKESFPLTVTSAQKNPTAFYLCASSPLGGPNEQYFGPGTRLTVT.

CDR3 amino acids: CASSTTKERALFEQYF. The DNA for the CDR3 is TGTGCCAGTAGTACCACCAAGGAGCGGGCGCTATTCGAGCAGTACTTC. The V call is TRBV19, the J call TRBJ2-7, with a possible D match to TRBD2 (6 bases). Trimming removed 4 bases from V and 6 bases from J, with 22 bases in between. CDR3 length equals 16 residues. Germline V CDR1 and CDR2: LNHDA, SQIVND (reference sequence). Full variable domain (outside the CDR3, taken from reference TRBV19 and TRBJ2-7): DGGITQSPKYLFRKEGQNVTLSCEQNLNHDAMYWYRQDPGQGLRLIYYSQIVNDFQKGDIAEGYSVSREKKESFPLTVTSAQKNPTAFYLCASSTTKERALFEQYFGPGTRLTVT.

The genes are TRBV27 and TRBJ2-5; D is tentatively TRBD1 or TRBD2 (5 bases each). The CDR3 is 15 residues long. Germline V gene data show CDR1 as MNHEY and CDR2 as SMNVEV (reference sequence). V was clipped by 6 bases and J by 0 bases, with 14 bases between them. Written as DNA, the CDR3 is TGTGCCAGCAGCAGTATGGGACGGAACCAAGAGACCCAGTACTTC. It yields the protein CASSSMGRNQETQYF.

The V call is TRBV14, the J call TRBJ2-1; D not certain. CDR1 and CDR2 from the germline V gene are SGHDN and FVKESK. This CDR3 comprises 13 residues. Trimming took 0 bases from V and 5 from J, leaving 5 bases between them. The CDR3 DNA reads TGTGCCAGCAGCCAAGACAGCAACAATGAGCAGTTCTTC. Its translation: CASSQDSNNEQFF.

The V and J genes are TRBV2 and TRBJ1-5; D not resolved. V lost 4 bases and J 2 bases, leaving 12 bases between the germline ends. Germline values: CDR1 SNHLY, CDR2 FYNNEI. CDR3 size: 15 residues. In DNA form, the CDR3 reads TGTGCCAGCAGTGTCGGGGATTGGGGCAATCAGCCCCAGCATTTT. This gives the protein CASSVGDWGNQPQHF.